This TCR beta chain comes out of a study of early T cells in non-severe SARS-CoV-2 infection. As part of library construction, unique molecular identifiers were attached to individual cDNA molecules. TCRdb re-derived calls from the 5' RACE reads in MiXCR, one entry per CDR3 protein. The table has about 64,000 distinct CDR3 sequences, 20% seen once. CDR1 and CDR2 from the germline V gene are ENHRY and SYGVKD. This CDR3 comprises 14 residues. Trimming at V came to 10 bases and at J to 2 bases, leaving 7 bases not matched to a gene. This clonotype was observed a handful of times. The receptor was isolated from an adult who was a healthcare worker with PCR-confirmed SARS-CoV-2 infection or an uninfected control (not recorded which). This chain uses TRBV10-3 with TRBJ2-2, with 7 positions matching TRBD2. This specimen consisted of whole blood, obtained at baseline. In DNA, the CDR3 is TGTGCCAGCCGGGAGGACTACAACACCGGGGAGCTGTTTTTT. Translation: CASREDYNTGELFF.